This T cell receptor (beta chain) came from a study of beta chain features in type 1 diabetes (dated by TCRdb to 2016 to 2019). At the level of the whole study: Patients and healthy donors did not differ in mean age, gender distribution, total cell number or subset yield. In the study, TCRB repertoires of sorted circulating CD4+ T cell subsets from recently diagnosed type 1 diabetes patients were compared with those of matched healthy donors. A total of 107,917,701 sorted cells were examined across all samples, and RNA yield correlated strongly with the number of cells per subset. Naive and central memory subsets were obtained from all 30 or so donors, but regulatory and stem cell-like memory subsets were isolated from only 8 patients and roughly eight healthy donors. Overall study outcomes, separate from this receptor: Because cDNA was sequenced instead of genomic DNA, activated cells with high expression could be over-represented, although the groups did not differ in activation or CD3 levels. At VDJ recombination sites, patients with type 1 diabetes made fewer insertions and deleted more nucleotides, a pattern implying thymic rearrangement abnormalities. PCR may preferentially amplify shorter templates, but because patient and control samples were amplified and corrected together, any resulting skew would affect both groups equally. Naive, central memory and regulatory TCRB repertoires appeared to be more alike among patients than among healthy donors. HLA sub-analyses involved small numbers of individuals, so any influence of HLA type on TCRB rearrangement remained unresolved. In all four CD4+ subsets, TCRB CDR3 length was moderately but significantly shorter in type 1 diabetes patients.

Each donor gave one peripheral blood draw, about 110 mL on average, collected into heparinised tubes. A BD FACSAria II and a panel including CD45RO, CCR7, CD25, CD127, CD95 and CD27 were used to sort naive, central memory, regulatory and stem cell-like memory CD4+ T cells. All sorted populations exceeded 95% purity. PBMCs were separated immediately by Lymphoprep density gradient centrifugation and were stained directly, without being cultured. To minimize batch effects, samples were stained and sorted in pairs, one healthy donor with one patient per experiment. The entire isolated RNA was reverse transcribed using the High Capacity cDNA Reverse Transcription Kit, and thus expressed TCRB transcripts were sequenced. Deep immunoSEQ sequencing was performed on naive, central memory and regulatory T cell samples, with an average of around 3.5 million total reads per sample. After sorted cells were lysed in RLT buffer, RNA was extracted with DNase-treated RNeasy Micro or Mini kits, with the choice depending on cell number. Each cell subset was processed separately to prevent cross-contamination, with patient and healthy donor samples processed together. Using the immunoSEQ multiplex PCR, TCRB sequences were amplified from cDNA into 87-bp fragments spanning the CDR3 region. Sequencing of the amplicons was performed on the Illumina HiSeq platform. As for how the authors treated the data: PCR bias was computationally corrected using synthetic template baselines, reads within Hamming distance 2 were collapsed, and singletons that could not be merged were discarded. Reads were aligned against IMGT so that V, D and J genes, CDR3 length and insertions or deletions at six rearrangement sites could be assigned. Within each subset, clonotype counts were normalized to sorted cell number, and only after that were true diversity and Gini coefficients computed with the tcR R package. Repertoire sharing was quantified using the overlap coefficient calculated on TCRB nucleotide sequences. TCRdb stores this immuneACCESS table with in-frame sequences only. Part of the clones is absent; in the studies checked, under half of the shortfall reflects unresolved V genes, and no reason is known for the rest. V, J and clone size are taken as reported in that table, and D and trimming were inferred from the DNA itself. Here the sample has under 250,000 clones; roughly 11% occur a single time. The ten top clones hold less than 1.5% of the sample.

Concerning this clone itself: Its cognate antigen has yet to be identified. No base quality information exists; no much larger clone differs at one position.

Including cysteine and phenylalanine, the CDR3 has 13 amino acids. Solely the CDR3 DNA is kept, with 39 bases framed from the first base. CDR1 and CDR2 are read off the germline V gene as SGHRS and YFSETQ. Trimming costs V 4 bases and J 2 bases, and their ends lie 9 bases apart. The receptor was derived from a man between 18 and 29 years old in good health. Sequencing used central memory CD4+ T cells from blood. The V and J segments used are TRBV5-1 and TRBJ2-5, with the D segment identity uncertain. The nucleotides read TGCGCCAGCAGCCTGACACCTCAAGAGACCCAGTACTTC. This codes for CASSLTPQETQYF.